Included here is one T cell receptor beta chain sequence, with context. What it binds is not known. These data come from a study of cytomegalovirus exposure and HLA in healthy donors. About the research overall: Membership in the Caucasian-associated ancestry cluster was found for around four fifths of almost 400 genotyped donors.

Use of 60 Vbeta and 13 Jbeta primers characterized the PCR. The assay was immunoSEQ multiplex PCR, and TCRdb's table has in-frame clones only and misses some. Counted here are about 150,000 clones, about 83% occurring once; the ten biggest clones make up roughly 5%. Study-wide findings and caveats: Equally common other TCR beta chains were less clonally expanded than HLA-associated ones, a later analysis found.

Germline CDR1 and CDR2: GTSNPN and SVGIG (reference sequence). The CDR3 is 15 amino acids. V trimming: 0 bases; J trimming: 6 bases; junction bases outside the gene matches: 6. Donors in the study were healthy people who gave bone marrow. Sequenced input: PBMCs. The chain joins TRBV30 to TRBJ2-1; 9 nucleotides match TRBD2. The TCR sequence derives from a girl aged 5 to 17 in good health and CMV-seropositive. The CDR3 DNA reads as TGTGCCTGGAGTGTACCAAGCGGGGGGTTCAATGAGCAGTTCTTC. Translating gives CAWSVPSGGFNEQFF. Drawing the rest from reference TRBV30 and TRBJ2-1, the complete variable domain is SQTIHQWPATLVQPVGSPLSLECTVEGTSNPNLYWYRQAAGRGLQLLFYSVGIGQISSEVPQNLSASRPQDRQFILSSKKLLLSDSGFYLCAWSVPSGGFNEQFFGPGTRLTVL.